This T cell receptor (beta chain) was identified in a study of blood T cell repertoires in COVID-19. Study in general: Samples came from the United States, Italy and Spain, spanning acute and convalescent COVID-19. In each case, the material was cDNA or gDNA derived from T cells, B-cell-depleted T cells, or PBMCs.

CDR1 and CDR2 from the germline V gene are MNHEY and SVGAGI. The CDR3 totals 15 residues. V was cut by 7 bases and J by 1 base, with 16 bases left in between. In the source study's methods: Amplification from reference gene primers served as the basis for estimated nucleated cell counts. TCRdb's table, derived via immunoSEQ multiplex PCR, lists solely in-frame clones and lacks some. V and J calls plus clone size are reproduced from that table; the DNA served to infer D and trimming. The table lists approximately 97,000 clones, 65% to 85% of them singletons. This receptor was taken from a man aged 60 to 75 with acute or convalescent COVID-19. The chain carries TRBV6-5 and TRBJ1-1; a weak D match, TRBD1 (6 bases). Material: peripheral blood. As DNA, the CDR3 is TGTGCCAGCAACCTTGGAGGGGGGGGGAACACTGAAGCTTTCTTT. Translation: CASNLGGGGNTEAFF.